This entry describes one T cell receptor beta chain. The CDR3 runs 13 residues. The germline V and J ends were trimmed by 4 bases and 6 bases, with 12 bases remaining between them. The data were obtained in a study of blood T cell repertoires in COVID-19. The wider study: Donors in the United States, Italy and Spain gave samples during acute or convalescent COVID-19. Sample material is recorded as cDNA or gDNA derived from T cells, B-cell-depleted T cells, or PBMCs.

Authors' methods: From reference gene primer amplification, estimates of nucleated cell counts were derived. The data were produced by immunoSEQ multiplex PCR, yet TCRdb's version contains in-frame clones alone and is incomplete. The V and J calls and the clone size are those of that table, but D and trimming were determined from the DNA. Counted here are around 100,000 clones, 70% to 85% occurring once; the ten biggest clones make up more than 20%. The sample taken for sequencing was peripheral blood. The clonotype was recovered from a human donor in a cohort sampled during active COVID-19. The chain joins TRBV12-3 or TRBV12-4 to TRBJ1-1; maybe TRBD1 (5 bases). The CDR3 reads CASSWVGEAEAFF. The CDR3 DNA sequence: TGTGCCAGCAGTTGGGTAGGGGAAGCTGAAGCTTTCTTT.